This TCR beta chain was profiled in a study of blood T cells in healthy people across ages. CDR1 is LGHDT and CDR2 is YNNKEL in the germline V gene (reference sequence). The CDR3 extends over 16 amino acids. With V trimmed by 0 bases and J by 5 bases, 8 bases remained unmatched. Sample-barcoded 5' priming and a J-beta primer mix drove a second PCR of about 7 to 11 cycles. From the 5' RACE reads, TCRdb called clonotypes with MiXCR, one entry per CDR3 protein. The sample comprises more than 550,000 distinct CDR3 sequences, around a fifth of which are singletons, and approximately 20% rests with the top ten.

The chain joins TRBV3-1 to TRBJ2-7, with 9 positions matching TRBD1. The sample was blood. This TCR derives from a man between 65 and 85 years old in good health. The CDR3 is CASSQDKSGQGNEQYF. The CDR3 coding sequence is TGTGCCAGCAGCCAAGATAAATCGGGACAGGGTAACGAGCAGTACTTC.